The entry that follows covers one T cell receptor (beta chain) sequence. These data are taken from a study of molecular identifiers for immune sequencing clone quantification. Naive CD8 libraries used about 20,000 to 1,000,000 sorted cells and 10%, 30% or 50% RNA. The authors gated naive CD8 T cells as CD8+CD4-CCR7+CD45RA+ for sorting. Germline CDR1 LNHDA, CDR2 SQIVND (reference sequence). The CDR3 is 15 amino acids. The trim removed 3 bases at V and 2 bases at J, leaving 3 bases unmatched. TCR libraries were built in bulk with a published protocol and specific TCR primers. MiXCR was run by TCRdb on the PCR reads, yielding one entry per CDR3 protein. In the table there are just under 65,000 distinct CDR3 sequences, under 20% of which are singletons.

The sequence came from a human donor in good health. Some libraries in this study had Jurkat cell RNA spiked in. Sequencing used naive CD8+ T cells from blood, with Jurkat cell RNA spiked in. The subset is: FACS-sorted CD8+CD4-CCR7+CD45RA+ naive T cells. The chain recombines TRBV19 with TRBJ2-1, with TRBD1 identical over 8 bases. In nucleotides, the CDR3 is TGTGCCAGTAGTATGACAGGGGACCCCTACAATGAGCAGTTCTTC. Translating it yields CASSMTGDPYNEQFF.